These 13 T cell receptor beta chains were all obtained from the same sample, sequenced in a study of blood T cell repertoires in COVID-19. This table comes from immunoSEQ multiplex PCR, and its TCRdb copy is limited to in-frame clones, with some not included. The sample comprises fewer than 65,000 clones, more than 85% of which are singletons, and about 4.2% rests with the top ten. What was sequenced was peripheral blood. Receptor source: a man aged 50 to 60 with acute or convalescent COVID-19.

This clone was seen a few times. The chain recombines TRBV21-1 with TRBJ1-1. TRBV21-1 is assigned pseudogene status. CDR3 size: 16 residues. The CDR3, as DNA: TGTGCCAGCAGCAAAGTACCGATACTAATGAACACTGAAGCTTTCTTT. This gives the protein CASSKVPILMNTEAFF.

This chain uses TRBV9 with TRBJ2-2; the D is unclear. The CDR3 sequence is 17 residues long. With 6 bases removed from V and 0 bases from J, the gap between germline ends came to 18 bases. Germline lookup yields CDR1 SGDLS and CDR2 YYNGEE. As DNA, the CDR3 is TGTGCCAGCACTGACGGCGTAGCTCCCTCGAACACCGGGGAGCTGTTTTTT. Its protein product is CASTDGVAPSNTGELFF.

CDR3 residues: CASSLPGVKNEQFF. DNA for the CDR3: TGCGCCAGCAGCTTGCCGGGAGTGAAGAATGAGCAGTTCTTC. This chain connects TRBV5-1 to TRBJ2-1; D possibly corresponds to TRBD2 (6 bases). Germline loops: CDR1 SGHRS, CDR2 YFSETQ. This CDR3 is built from 14 residues. Deletions cut 1 base from V and 7 bases from J, with 12 bases between.

This rearrangement joins TRBV7-2 to TRBJ1-1; D unclear. The V end lost 3 bases, the J end lost 1 base, and 6 bases lay between the germline ends. Germline CDR1 and CDR2: SGHTA and FQGNSA. CDR3 length: 13 residues. In DNA form, the CDR3 reads TGTGCCAGCAGCTTTTCGGGGAACACTGAAGCTTTCTTT. It is translated as CASSFSGNTEAFF. Full variable domain (remainder filled in from reference TRBV7-2 and TRBJ1-1): GAGVSQSPSNKVTEKGKDVELRCDPISGHTALYWYRQSLGQGLEFLIYFQGNSAPDKSGLPSDRFSAERTGGSVSTLTIQRTQQEDSAVYLCASSFSGNTEAFFGQGTRLTVV.

This chain uses TRBV6-5 with TRBJ2-7; tentative D call: TRBD2 (5 bases). The V gene lost 7 bases and the J gene lost 1 base, with 17 bases spanning the gap. CDR1 is MNHEY and CDR2 is SVGAGI in the germline V gene. This CDR3 has 15 amino acids. The CDR3 here is CASTEGLGWSYEQYF. Written as DNA, the CDR3 is TGTGCCAGCACCGAGGGCTTGGGTTGGTCCTACGAGCAGTACTTC.

The rearrangement joins TRBV5-6 to TRBJ2-7, with 8 bases fitting TRBD1. The CDR3 length is 15 residues. The V gene end was trimmed by 0 bases and the J gene end by 2 bases; junction bases not matched to a gene: 4. Germline V gene sequence: CDR1 SGHDT, CDR2 YYEEEE. In DNA, the CDR3 is TGTGCCAGCAGCTTGGCCGGGACAGGCCCCTACGAGCAGTACTTC. Translated, it gives CASSLAGTGPYEQYF.

This clone was seen more than once but under ten times. CDR3 amino acids: CASSSKTGGNSPLHF. The DNA of the CDR3 is TGTGCCAGCAGCTCTAAAACAGGGGGCAATTCACCCCTCCACTTT. The V call is TRBV7-2, the J call TRBJ1-6; TRBD1 matches 9 bases. The trim removed 4 bases at V and 7 bases at J, leaving 5 bases unmatched. CDR3 length equals 15 residues. Germline lookup yields CDR1 SGHTA and CDR2 FQGNSA. Using reference TRBV7-2 and TRBJ1-6 for the parts outside the CDR3, the full variable domain is GAGVSQSPSNKVTEKGKDVELRCDPISGHTALYWYRQSLGQGLEFLIYFQGNSAPDKSGLPSDRFSAERTGGSVSTLTIQRTQQEDSAVYLCASSSKTGGNSPLHFGNGTRLTVT.

V is TRBV11-3 and J is TRBJ2-7, with TRBD1 matching over 8 bases. Looked up from germline, CDR1 is SGHNT and CDR2 is YENEEA. Trimming took 3 bases from V and 6 from J; bases not matched to a gene: 13. The CDR3 is 16 amino acids. CDR3 bases: TGTGCCAGCAGCTTCGGGACAGGAGAAGGGACCTCCGAGCAGTACTTC. This sequence encodes CASSFGTGEGTSEQYF.

This chain links TRBV19 with TRBJ2-5, with TRBD2 identical over 7 bases. Germline lookup yields CDR1 LNHDA and CDR2 SQIVND (reference sequence). The CDR3 extends over 14 amino acids. After removal of 5 bases from V and 1 base from J, the junction contained 4 bases not matched to a gene. The CDR3 sequence: CASSPGTTQETQYF. The CDR3 DNA is TGTGCCAGTAGTCCTGGGACTACCCAAGAGACCCAGTACTTC.

This chain links TRBV6-5 with TRBJ1-2, with D perhaps TRBD1 (6 bases). V was cut by 6 bases and J by 4 bases, with 18 bases left in between. There are 15 residues in the CDR3. The germline gives CDR1 MNHEY, CDR2 SVGAGI. Here the CDR3 DNA reads TGTGCCAGCAGAGCCGGGCCCCTAGGGGGCTATGGCTACACCTTC. Translating it yields CASRAGPLGGYGYTF.

The sample holds one count of this clone. CDR3 amino acids: CAWTGTGGLEETQYF. The CDR3 DNA reads TGTGCCTGGACGGGGACAGGGGGCTTGGAAGAGACCCAGTACTTC. The chain is built from TRBV30 and TRBJ2-5, with 12 bases that match TRBD1. This CDR3 region has 15 residues. The V and J ends lost 4 bases and 3 bases, in that order; junction bases with no gene match: 6. Germline V gene sequence: CDR1 GTSNPN, CDR2 SVGIG (reference sequence).

This chain joins TRBV6-5 and TRBJ1-2; D is unresolved. The CDR3 is 12 residues long. Germline values: CDR1 MNHEY, CDR2 SVGAGI. V was shortened by 8 bases and J by 4 bases, with 11 bases between the two germline ends. CDR3 nucleotide sequence: TGTGCCAGCTCTAACGATTTCTATGGCTACACCTTC. It specifies CASSNDFYGYTF.

The V and J genes are TRBV6-6 and TRBJ2-2; tentatively, D is TRBD1 (6 bases). Trimming took 2 bases from V and 5 from J, leaving 6 bases between them. Germline values: CDR1 MNHNY, CDR2 SVGAGI (reference sequence). The CDR3 is 13 residues long. In DNA, the CDR3 is TGTGCCAGCAGTTACAGGGGGACCGGGGAGCTGTTTTTT. It yields the protein CASSYRGTGELFF.